These 3 T cell receptor beta chains originate from one sample sequenced in a study of CD8+ T cells in alopecia areata. Treatment defined: oral pan-JAK inhibitor, 5-10 mg twice daily. RNA was isolated and reverse transcribed to cDNA, the sequencing template. Measured with immunoSEQ multiplex PCR; TCRdb has only the in-frame clones, and not every one. Found here are 150,000 to 200,000 clones, about three fifths of them singletons; the top ten hold 1.3%. This specimen consisted of CD4+ T cells sorted from blood, obtained around week 47, from a patient treated with tofacitinib. These receptors all stem from a human donor with alopecia areata.

The gene calls are TRBV29-1 and TRBJ1-1, with D tentatively TRBD1 (6 bases). V was pared by 4 bases and J by 4 bases, with 16 bases between. This CDR3 has 14 residues. Germline values: CDR1 SQVTM, CDR2 ANQGSEA. The CDR3 here is CSVARTVMGTEAFF. As DNA, the CDR3 is TGCAGCGTTGCCCGGACAGTGATGGGCACTGAAGCTTTCTTT.

The sample holds a few counts of this clone. The chain joins TRBV28 to TRBJ1-1, with TRBD1 as a possible D gene (6 bases). CDR1 is MDHEN, CDR2 SYDVKM, per germline. With 1 base removed from V and 1 base from J, the gap between germline ends came to 10 bases. The CDR3 consists of 15 residues. CDR3 amino acids: CASSLLGAGNTEAFF. The DNA of the CDR3 is TGTGCCAGCAGTTTATTGGGGGCAGGGAACACTGAAGCTTTCTTT.

The J gene is TRBJ2-7, the V gene TRBV4-1; 8 bases are shared with TRBD1. The trim removed 1 base at V and 3 bases at J, leaving 5 bases unmatched. Germline V lookup: CDR1 MGHRA, CDR2 YSYEKL. The CDR3 has 15 amino acids. The CDR3: CASSQVYGQGYEQYF. The CDR3 coding sequence is TGCGCCAGCAGCCAAGTTTATGGACAGGGCTACGAGCAGTACTTC.